One sample yielded the 8 T cell receptor beta chains listed below, sequenced in a study of blood T cells in healthy people across ages. It was with a sample-barcoded 5' primer and a J-beta primer mix that a second PCR of roughly 6 to 11 cycles was run. From the 5' RACE reads, TCRdb called clonotypes with MiXCR, one entry per CDR3 protein. The profile shows 1.5 million or so distinct CDR3 sequences, 42% of them singletons. Sequencing was performed on blood. The receptors were gathered from a woman under 30 in good health.

This clonotype turned up a few times. This chain links TRBV5-1 with TRBJ2-7; 9 bases are shared with TRBD1. CDR3 size: 15 residues. The germline CDR1 and CDR2 sequences are SGHRS and YFSETQ. The V and J ends lost 2 bases and 7 bases, in that order; junction bases with no gene match: 10. The CDR3 DNA reads TGCGCCAGCAGCTTCTCCGGGACAGGGTTCATGGAGCAGTACTTC. The encoded protein is CASSFSGTGFMEQYF. Full variable domain (remainder filled in from reference TRBV5-1 and TRBJ2-7): KAGVTQTPRYLIKTRGQQVTLSCSPISGHRSVSWYQQTPGQGLQFLFEYFSETQRNKGNFPGRFSGRQFSNSRSEMNVSTLELGDSALYLCASSFSGTGFMEQYFGPGTRLTVT.

The V gene is TRBV7-2, the J gene TRBJ2-3, with D uncertain. V was pared by 2 bases and J by 4 bases, with 7 bases between. The V gene's germline CDR1 is SGHTA and CDR2 FQGNSA. This CDR3 region has 13 residues. The CDR3 bases are TGTGCCAGCAGCTTAAGTTGGCCAGATACGCAGTATTTT. Protein: CASSLSWPDTQYF.

This clonotype was observed at least ten times. The gene calls are TRBV20-1 and TRBJ2-3; 11 positions agree with TRBD2. This CDR3 spans 16 amino acids. Germline V gene lookup returns CDR1 DFQATT and CDR2 SNEGSKA (reference sequence). V gave up 3 bases and J gave up 5 bases; unmatched junction bases: 10. This CDR3 reads CSASSSSGGPRDTQYF. CDR3 nucleotide sequence: TGCAGTGCTAGTTCCTCTAGCGGGGGGCCCCGAGATACGCAGTATTTT.

This chain joins TRBV11-2 and TRBJ2-7, with TRBD2 identical over 9 bases. Germline CDR1 and CDR2: SGHAT and FQNNGV. The CDR3 contains 16 residues. V trimming: 5 bases; J trimming: 0 bases; junction bases outside the gene matches: 8. CDR3 bases: TGTGCCAGCAGCCCCAGGGGCGGGGGGGCCTCCTACGAGCAGTACTTC. Encoded protein: CASSPRGGGASYEQYF.

Turning to this clonotype: Its ends do not fully match the called genes, so a read error is possible. CDR3 bases: TGCAGTGCAAGAGACACTCCAGATACGCAGTATTTT. This codes for CSARDTPDTQYF. This sequence joins TRBV20-1 and TRBJ2-3; unclear D gene. Per germline, CDR1 DFQATT and CDR2 SNEGSKA (reference sequence). The CDR3 is made up of 12 amino acids.

The genes are TRBV6-2 or TRBV6-3 and TRBJ2-1; the match to TRBD2 covers 8 bases. The V gene's germline CDR1 is MNHEY and CDR2 SVGEGT. Trimming removed 8 bases from V and 6 bases from J; junction bases left unmatched: 12. The CDR3 spans 15 residues. CDR3 nucleotide sequence: TGTGCCAGCTCATTGCTGGCGGGAGGCACCAATGAGCAGTTCTTC. It codes for CASSLLAGGTNEQFF.

This chain uses TRBV6-1 with TRBJ2-7; D is possibly TRBD2 (6 bases). The V gene's germline CDR1 is MNHNS and CDR2 SASEGT. V shed 1 base and J shed 7 bases, with 20 bases lying between them. The CDR3 contains 16 residues. CDR3 DNA sequence: TGTGCCAGCAGTGAAGTTGGATCACCCCGGGGGTGGGAGCAGTACTTC. Translation: CASSEVGSPRGWEQYF.

The CDR3 loop is CASSPYRGEQFF. The CDR3 region has the DNA TGTGCCAGCAGCCCCTACAGGGGGGAGCAGTTCTTC. The J gene is TRBJ2-1, the V gene TRBV6-5; 8 positions agree with TRBD1. There are 12 residues in the CDR3. The V gene end was trimmed by 6 bases and the J gene end by 10 bases; junction bases not matched to a gene: 5. In germline, CDR1 is MNHEY, CDR2 SVGAGI.